The TCR beta chain under discussion was sequenced for a study of blood T cell repertoires in COVID-19. The V segment lost 0 bases and the J segment 2 bases; nucleotides outside the gene matches: 5. Germline values: CDR1 ENHRY, CDR2 SYGVKD. This CDR3 is built from 16 residues. The count of this clone is one. Grouping used clinical history reported by participants in a survey and questionnaire. In the original workflow: Reference gene primer amplification in the assay estimated nucleated cell counts. Sequencing used immunoSEQ multiplex PCR; TCRdb keeps in-frame clones, though not all of them. That table gives V, J and clone size, and the DNA gave D and trimming. This sample yields roughly 150,000 clones, of which roughly 85% are seen a single time; roughly 19% belongs to the top ten.

The specimen sequenced was PBMCs or T cells enriched from blood (not recorded which). The sequence was obtained from a woman aged 70-85 years in a cohort exposed to, infected with or recovered from COVID-19 (not recorded which). This sequence joins TRBV10-3 and TRBJ2-7, with 9 bases fitting TRBD1. CDR3 in amino acids: CAISESGTGNPYEQYF. DNA of the CDR3: TGTGCCATCAGTGAGTCTGGGACAGGGAACCCCTACGAGCAGTACTTC.